This T cell receptor (beta chain) was obtained from a study of preoperative IRX-2 immunotherapy in early breast cancer. Using immunoSEQ multiplex PCR, the repertoire was profiled, and TCRdb retains in-frame clones only, with some absent. Of tens of thousands of clones in the sample, 90% to 95% were seen once. The CDR3 loop spans 14 amino acids. Germline CDR1 reads SGHAT; CDR2 reads FQNNGV. Trimming pared 3 bases from V and 0 bases from J, leaving 8 bases between. Treatment: preoperative locoregional IRX-2 cytokine immunotherapy. Samples came from a phase Ib trial of preoperative locoregional IRX-2 cytokine immunotherapy.

V gene TRBV11-2 combines with J gene TRBJ1-1, with D uncertain. This sequence was found in a human donor with breast cancer. Sampling took place from a patient treated with IRX-2 immunotherapy. CDR3 DNA sequence: TGTGCCAGCAGCTTCGTTGGCGTGAACACTGAAGCTTTCTTT. Its translation is CASSFVGVNTEAFF.